The 22 T cell receptor beta chains below come from one sample, sequenced in a study of T cells in Graves' hyperthyroidism and ophthalmopathy. Amplified regions were TCR beta CDR3 sequences from RNA transcripts. TCR CDR3 regions were first amplified by RT-PCR with HTBI primers. TCRdb itself ran the multiplex PCR reads through MiXCR, one entry per CDR3 protein. The sample includes a few hundred thousand distinct CDR3 sequences, about a fifth of them seen just once. Sequences were obtained from blood. The receptors were sampled from a woman aged 18-29 years with Graves' hyperthyroidism.

This clonotype was counted between two and nine times. The gene calls are TRBV29-1 and TRBJ2-1, with no clear D. The CDR3 sequence is 15 residues long. The V and J ends lost 6 bases and 0 bases respectively, with 15 bases between them. Germline-derived CDR1 and CDR2 are SQVTM and ANQGSEA. The CDR3 here is CSVPGPLSSYNEQFF. The CDR3 DNA sequence: TGCAGCGTCCCCGGACCGCTGAGCTCCTACAATGAGCAGTTCTTC.

The table lists this clonotype with many counts. The chain is built from TRBV10-3 and TRBJ1-1, with D perhaps TRBD1 (6 bases). CDR3 length equals 17 residues. The germline V and J ends were trimmed by 2 bases and 6 bases, with 22 bases remaining between them. Germline V gives CDR1 ENHRY, CDR2 SYGVKD. CDR3 nucleotide sequence: TGTGCCATCAGTGAGATTCCTGGGGGCAGGGGATCCGCTGAAGCTTTCTTT. Protein product: CAISEIPGGRGSAEAFF.

This chain joins TRBV20-1 and TRBJ1-2; D remains ambiguous. The CDR3 is 11 amino acids. Trimming left V 2 bases short and J 4 bases short, with 5 bases between. Germline assignment: CDR1 DFQATT and CDR2 SNEGSKA (reference sequence). The CDR3 DNA reads TGCAGTGCTAGACAGTCCTATGGCTACACCTTC. Amino acid sequence: CSARQSYGYTF.

Ten or more counts support this clonotype. The chain joins TRBV28 to TRBJ2-7, with D unresolved. The CDR3 contains 14 residues. Germline V lookup: CDR1 MDHEN, CDR2 SYDVKM. V was shortened by 1 base and J by 6 bases, with 13 bases between the two germline ends. The CDR3 bases are TGTGCCAGCAGTTTATTGGCTAGGTTCCGCGAGCAGTACTTC. Amino acids: CASSLLARFREQYF.

This clonotype was detected ten times or more. The chain employs TRBV5-1 and TRBJ1-2; D gene uncertain. V lost 1 base and J lost 0, with 10 bases in between. Germline assignment: CDR1 SGHRS and CDR2 YFSETQ. The CDR3 loop spans 15 amino acids. Written as DNA, the CDR3 is TGCGCCAGCAGCTTGAGTACGGAAGCTAACTATGGCTACACCTTC. Encoded protein: CASSLSTEANYGYTF.

This clonotype has at least ten counts. The chain recombines TRBV24-1 with TRBJ1-2, with D unclear. CDR1 and CDR2 (germline): KGHDR, SFDVKD. The CDR3 is made up of 14 amino acids. V was cut by 4 bases and J by 2 bases, with 10 bases left in between. As DNA, the CDR3 is TGTGCCACCAGTGACCCGGACGGGAACTATGGCTACACCTTC. Translation gives CATSDPDGNYGYTF.

This clonotype was detected ten times or more. V is TRBV12-3 or TRBV12-4 and J is TRBJ1-5; D may be TRBD1 (5 bases). With 6 bases removed from V and 6 bases from J, the gap between germline ends came to 9 bases. This CDR3 has 12 amino acids. Here the CDR3 reads CASRSGSQPQHF. CDR3 DNA: TGTGCCAGCAGGTCAGGGAGTCAGCCCCAGCATTTT.

The V and J genes are TRBV6-2 or TRBV6-3 and TRBJ2-7; D is ambiguous. This CDR3 has 15 amino acids. Trimming pared 6 bases from V and 5 bases from J, leaving 20 bases between. Germline CDR1 MNHEY, CDR2 SVGEGT. The CDR3 here is CASRNAYGPLDEQYF. The CDR3 DNA reads TGTGCCAGCAGAAACGCTTATGGGCCCCTGGACGAGCAGTACTTC.

The rearrangement links TRBV28 to TRBJ2-2, with D perhaps TRBD1 (6 bases). Germline CDR1 MDHEN, CDR2 SYDVKM. V lost 9 bases, J lost 0 bases, and 11 bases lay in between. The CDR3 length is 14 residues. The CDR3 DNA follows: TGTGCCAGTTCGGACAGAACGAACACCGGGGAGCTGTTTTTT. It yields the protein CASSDRTNTGELFF.

The J gene is TRBJ1-5, the V gene TRBV11-2; D perhaps matches TRBD1 (5 bases). The CDR3 covers 15 residues. Germline CDR1 is SGHAT and CDR2 is FQNNGV. V lost 0 bases and J 7 bases, leaving 13 bases between the germline ends. CDR3 nucleotide sequence: TGTGCCAGCAGCTTAGATTCGGGGGGATTGCAGCCCCAGCATTTT. Protein sequence: CASSLDSGGLQPQHF. Supplemented by reference TRBV11-2 and TRBJ1-5, the full variable domain reads EAGVAQSPRYKIIEKRQSVAFWCNPISGHATLYWYQQILGQGPKLLIQFQNNGVVDDSQLPKDRFSAERLKGVDSTLKIQPAKLEDSAVYLCASSLDSGGLQPQHFGDGTRLSIL.

This clonotype was seen ten or more times. This chain joins TRBV6-5 and TRBJ2-7; possibly TRBD2 for D (6 bases). Between the trimmed V and J ends, which lost 4 bases and 3 bases, there was a span of 10 bases. The CDR3 loop spans 13 amino acids. From germline, CDR1 is MNHEY and CDR2 SVGAGI. The CDR3 bases are TGTGCCAGCAGTTCGCCAGCGGGCTACGAGCAGTACTTC. Its translation is CASSSPAGYEQYF.

This clonotype was detected many times. The V and J genes are TRBV20-1 and TRBJ2-2, with 7 bases lining up with TRBD2. CDR1 is DFQATT, CDR2 SNEGSKA, per germline (reference sequence). V shed 0 bases and J 7 bases; nucleotides not matched to a gene: 11. The CDR3 has 16 amino acids. CDR3 in amino acids: CSARERPRGFYGELFF. Here the CDR3 DNA reads TGCAGTGCTAGAGAGCGTCCGCGGGGGTTCTACGGGGAGCTGTTTTTT.

The table lists this clonotype with many counts. CDR3 nucleotide sequence: TGTGCCTGGAGTGTAGGGACTAGACGAAACATTCAGTACTTC. It encodes CAWSVGTRRNIQYF. The genes are TRBV30 and TRBJ2-4; 8 bases align to TRBD2. Germline CDR1 reads GTSNPN; CDR2 reads SVGIG (reference sequence). V was clipped by 0 bases and J by 6 bases; unmatched bases: 4. There are 14 residues in the CDR3.

This clonotype showed up many times. The rearrangement joins TRBV24-1 to TRBJ2-5; D unclear. V lost 3 bases, J lost 5 bases, and 21 bases lay in between. The CDR3 has 17 residues. Germline CDR1 is KGHDR and CDR2 is SFDVKD. In nucleotides, the CDR3 is TGTGCCACCAGTGATCCCTCCGCCTCCTTGTCCGGGGAGACCCAGTACTTC. Its translation: CATSDPSASLSGETQYF.

The chain carries TRBV6-5 and TRBJ1-2, with D hard to call. Germline V gives CDR1 MNHEY, CDR2 SVGAGI. Trimming removed 0 bases at V and 4 bases at J, with 9 bases between. This CDR3 has 14 residues. As DNA, the CDR3 is TGTGCCAGCAGTTACTCGAAGGTCATCTATGGCTACACCTTC. The encoded protein is CASSYSKVIYGYTF.

This clonotype was counted between two and nine times. One junction end does not reproduce the germline sequence, and a read error may be involved. The rearrangement links TRBV5-1 to TRBJ1-2, with TRBD1 matching 8 bases. Germline CDR1 and CDR2: SGHRS and YFSETQ. The CDR3 runs 13 residues. The CDR3 loop is CPSSPGQGDGYTF. CDR3 sequence (DNA): TGCCCCAGCAGTCCCGGACAGGGCGATGGCTACACCTTC.

This clonotype appeared many times. The chain carries TRBV6-5 and TRBJ1-6; the D gene is possibly TRBD1 (6 bases). Trimming removed 10 bases at V and 5 bases at J, with 12 bases between. Germline V CDR1 and CDR2: MNHEY, SVGAGI. The CDR3 has 13 amino acids. DNA for the CDR3: TGTGCCACCAGGGGCAGGGATAATTCACCCCTCCACTTT. Translating it yields CATRGRDNSPLHF.

This clonotype has at least ten counts. This chain uses TRBV5-4 with TRBJ1-2, with a weak D call TRBD1 (6 bases). Trimming removed 3 bases at V and 8 bases at J, with 20 bases between. This CDR3 contains 15 residues. In germline, CDR1 is SGHNT, CDR2 YYREEE (reference sequence). CDR3: CASSSLAGGPLGYTF. The CDR3 DNA reads as TGTGCCAGCAGCTCCCTCGCGGGGGGCCCTCTGGGCTACACCTTC.

This clonotype has ten or more counts. The chain couples TRBV30 to TRBJ1-1; perhaps TRBD1 as D (5 bases). V was trimmed by 2 bases and J by 0 bases, leaving 7 bases between them. From germline, CDR1 is GTSNPN and CDR2 SVGIG (reference sequence). This CDR3 spans 13 amino acids. CDR3: CAWSQGMNTEAFF. CDR3 nucleotide sequence: TGTGCCTGGAGTCAGGGTATGAACACTGAAGCTTTCTTT.

The chain uses TRBV6-5 and TRBJ1-3; D remains unclear. Germline lookup yields CDR1 MNHEY and CDR2 SVGAGI. Trimming left V 0 bases short and J 6 bases short, with 6 bases between. There are 13 residues in the CDR3. The CDR3 bases are TGTGCCAGCAGTTACTCGTTTGAAAACACCATATATTTT. Translated, it gives CASSYSFENTIYF.

V and J are TRBV7-9 and TRBJ2-5; 13 bases match TRBD2. Per the germline V gene, CDR1 is SEHNR and CDR2 is FQNEAQ (reference sequence). This CDR3 has 16 amino acids. The ends lost 5 bases at V and 3 bases at J; junction bases unmatched: 6. CDR3 in amino acids: CASSQGTSGVKETQYF. In DNA, the CDR3 is TGTGCCAGCAGCCAGGGGACTAGCGGGGTAAAAGAGACCCAGTACTTC.

The V and J genes are TRBV6-2 or TRBV6-3 and TRBJ2-2; D unclear. V gave up 8 bases and J gave up 1 base, with 8 bases separating them. The germline V gene encodes CDR1 MNHEY and CDR2 SVGEGT. There are 13 residues in the CDR3. The CDR3 DNA sequence: TGTGCCAGCCTTGCACAGAACACCGGGGAGCTGTTTTTT. It yields the protein CASLAQNTGELFF.